The present entry profiles one TCR beta chain with its context. Its target is not known. The entry originates in a study of T cells in Graves' hyperthyroidism and ophthalmopathy. Study findings and constraints: Blood samples included most of the expanded thyroid clonotypes exceeding 0.001.

The CDR3 regions of TCR beta were amplified from RNA transcripts. HTBI primers drove first-round RT-PCR of the TCR CDR3. TCRdb re-called the multiplex PCR reads with MiXCR, one entry per CDR3 protein. The sample contains roughly 57,000 distinct CDR3 sequences, 53% of which appear only once. Ophthalmopathy patients had moderate-to-severe active disease, CAS ≥3, NOSPECS ≥4, and disease duration under 3 months. Diagnosis rested on symptoms, serum thyroxine and TRAb, thyroid ultrasound, and orbital computed tomography. The sequencing sample was made of blood. This clonotype was sampled from a woman between 55 and 75 years old with Graves' ophthalmopathy.

The DNA of the CDR3 is TGTGCCAGCAGTTTACACAGGGGGCAAGGCTACACCTTC. It translates to CASSLHRGQGYTF. The rearrangement uses TRBV2 and TRBJ1-2; 9 positions match TRBD1. The CDR3 loop spans 13 amino acids. Trimming at V came to 5 bases and at J to 8 bases, leaving 6 bases not matched to a gene. Germline V gene sequence: CDR1 SNHLY, CDR2 FYNNEI.